This TCR beta chain originates from a study of beta chain features in type 1 diabetes. General study points: The naive, central memory and Treg TCRB repertoires looked more alike in patients than they did in healthy donors. There was a moderate but significant shortening of TCRB CDR3s in all four CD4+ subsets of Type 1 diabetes patients.

As to this clone: What it binds is not known.

Sequenced material consisted of expressed TCRB transcripts (all of the isolated RNA was reverse transcribed). Profiled with immunoSEQ multiplex PCR; TCRdb holds only in-frame clones, not every one. The table shows more than 200,000 clones, with more than 15% occurring only once. CDR3 length: 14 residues. Germline V gene sequence: CDR1 SGDLS, CDR2 YYNGEE. V lost 4 bases, J lost 0 bases, and 10 bases lay in between. The receptor's source is a man aged 25 to 45 with type 1 diabetes. The chain has TRBV9 and TRBJ1-2; D is ambiguous. Sequencing was performed on naive CD4+ T cells from blood. The CDR3 DNA reads as TGTGCCAGCAGCCCCGCGCGGGCTAACTATGGCTACACCTTC. Translated, it gives CASSPARANYGYTF.